This T cell receptor (beta chain) was captured in a study of Ad26.COV2.S vaccination and SARS-CoV-2 variants. Across the study: Donor had been placed in the Ad26.COV2.S arm of the COV1001 trial. Whole-study results and caveats: Vaccine and placebo recipients had comparable breadth of non-spike TCRs. Researchers cautioned that TCR breadth and depth analyses may have underestimated total T cell responses.

This clone occurred once. The antigen remains unidentified. The assay was immunoSEQ multiplex PCR, and TCRdb's table has in-frame clones only and misses some. The sample includes some 400,000 clones, 89% of them seen just once. Sample treatment: 19 received Ad26.COV2.S at low or high dose, single or two shots; several received placebo; per-sample allocation not given. Repertoires come from day 63 after the first vaccine or placebo injection. An adult of 18-55 years in Boston served as donor. Trimming took off 3 bases at V and 4 bases at J, with 12 bases between the two ends. Germline lookup yields CDR1 SQVTM and CDR2 ANQGSEA. This CDR3 has 13 amino acids.

This TCR derives from a person between 18 and 60 years old who received the Ad26.COV2.S COVID-19 vaccine or a placebo. The material sequenced was peripheral blood, taken in a trial of Ad26.COV2.S vaccine versus placebo. The V and J genes are TRBV29-1 and TRBJ1-2; D is unresolved. The CDR3 region is CSVETGRTYGYTF. As DNA, the CDR3 is TGCAGCGTTGAGACGGGTCGGACCTATGGCTACACCTTC. The full variable domain, in which reference TRBV29-1 and TRBJ1-2 provide the parts outside the CDR3, is SAVISQKPSRDICQRGTSLTIQCQVDSQVTMMFWYRQQPGQSLTLIATANQGSEATYESGFVIDKFPISRPNLTFSTLTVSNMSPEDSSIYLCSVETGRTYGYTFGSGTRLTVV.